Each of the 30 T cell receptor beta chains below was sequenced from the same sample in a study of blood T cell repertoires in COVID-19. Sequenced by immunoSEQ multiplex PCR; TCRdb stores in-frame clones only, minus some. The sample holds a few hundred thousand clones, 85% to 90% seen once. The sample comprised peripheral blood. The receptor set was obtained from a woman in her seventies with active or convalescent COVID-19.

V is TRBV20-1 and J is TRBJ2-5, with 7 bases aligning to TRBD2. CDR1 and CDR2 (germline): DFQATT, SNEGSKA (reference sequence). V was pared by 3 bases and J by 4 bases, with 5 bases of the junction left unmatched. The CDR3 extends over 13 amino acids. The CDR3 sequence: CSASSVAGETQYF. The CDR3 nucleotides read TGCAGTGCTAGTTCGGTAGCGGGAGAGACCCAGTACTTC.

The V and J genes are TRBV6-2 or TRBV6-3 and TRBJ2-3, with TRBD2 matching over 9 bases. Germline CDR1 is MNHEY and CDR2 is SVGEGT. The ends lost 6 bases at V and 0 bases at J; junction bases unmatched: 4. The CDR3 consists of 15 residues. This CDR3 reads CASSTGTSSTDTQYF. The CDR3 DNA reads as TGTGCCAGCAGCACCGGGACTAGCAGCACAGATACGCAGTATTTT.

In this sample, this clone turned up once. The V call is TRBV10-3, the J call TRBJ2-1; 11 bases are a match to TRBD2. This CDR3 comprises 14 residues. With V trimmed by 8 bases and J by 7 bases, 7 bases remained unmatched. CDR1 and CDR2 (germline): ENHRY, SYGVKD. The CDR3: CAIGSSGGRNEQFF. CDR3 in DNA: TGTGCCATCGGCTCTAGCGGGGGGCGGAATGAGCAGTTCTTC.

The table lists this clone with a count of one. The J gene is TRBJ2-2, the V gene TRBV29-1, with D unclear. The germline V and J ends were trimmed by 7 bases and 3 bases, with 9 bases remaining between them. The CDR3 covers 12 residues. Germline CDR1 SQVTM, CDR2 ANQGSEA. CDR3 in amino acids: CSGSPDTGELFF. The CDR3 region has the DNA TGCAGCGGCTCCCCAGACACCGGGGAGCTGTTTTTT.

The rearrangement uses TRBV29-1 and TRBJ1-1; 10 positions agree with TRBD1. The germline V gene has CDR1 SQVTM and CDR2 ANQGSEA. The CDR3 sequence is 14 residues long. This CDR3 is CRTEGTGAGTEAFF. The CDR3 region has the DNA TGCAGAACTGAGGGGACAGGGGCCGGGACTGAAGCTTTCTTT.

The J gene is TRBJ2-2, the V gene TRBV19; no firm D call. There are 14 residues in the CDR3. The ends were cut back, 3 bases at V and 2 bases at J, with 7 bases in the middle. Germline CDR1 reads LNHDA; CDR2 reads SQIVND (reference sequence). The chain's CDR3 is CASSIPYNTGELFF. As DNA, the CDR3 is TGTGCCAGTAGTATTCCCTATAACACCGGGGAGCTGTTTTTT.

The chain joins TRBV15 to TRBJ2-7; 9 bases fit TRBD1. The V and J ends lost 3 bases and 0 bases, in that order; junction bases with no gene match: 9. Per the germline V gene, CDR1 is LNHNV and CDR2 is YYDKDF (reference sequence). There are 17 residues in the CDR3. As DNA, the CDR3 is TGTGCCACCAGCAGCTCCGGGACAGGGTCGAGCTCCTACGAGCAGTACTTC. Its translation: CATSSSGTGSSSYEQYF.

The chain carries TRBV27 and TRBJ2-7; D might be TRBD1 (5 bases). Per the germline V gene, CDR1 is MNHEY and CDR2 is SMNVEV (reference sequence). Trimming took 2 bases from V and 3 from J, leaving 5 bases between them. The CDR3 runs 12 residues. The CDR3 is CASSLQGYEQYF. The DNA for the CDR3 is TGTGCCAGCAGTTTACAGGGCTACGAGCAGTACTTC.

CDR3 nucleotides: TGTGCCAGCAGCCCTGACATCCTCTATGGCTACACCTTC. Translation gives CASSPDILYGYTF. This chain joins TRBV11-2 and TRBJ1-2, with D unresolved. Germline values: CDR1 SGHAT, CDR2 FQNNGV. This CDR3 region has 13 residues. Trimming stripped 5 bases from V and 4 bases from J, with 11 bases between.

The genes are TRBV9 and TRBJ1-6; D call uncertain. This CDR3 is built from 13 residues. Deletions cut 0 bases from V and 16 bases from J, with 14 bases between. Germline V gene sequence: CDR1 SGDLS, CDR2 YYNGEE. CDR3 DNA: TGTGCCAGCAGCGTAGACGGTCAGCGGGTACTCCACTTT. It yields the protein CASSVDGQRVLHF. Using reference TRBV9 and TRBJ1-6 for the parts outside the CDR3, the full variable domain is DSGVTQTPKHLITATGQRVTLRCSPRSGDLSVYWYQQSLDQGLQFLIQYYNGEERAKGNILERFSAQQFPDLHSELNLSSLELGDSALYFCASSVDGQRVLHFGNGTRLTVT.

The chain couples TRBV9 to TRBJ1-3, with D possibly TRBD1 on 6 matching bases. Germline CDR1 is SGDLS and CDR2 is YYNGEE. Trimming removed 4 bases at V and 4 bases at J, with 15 bases between. CDR3 length: 15 amino acids. The CDR3 is CASSRGGASGNTIYF. CDR3 sequence (DNA): TGTGCCAGCAGCAGGGGGGGAGCTTCGGGAAACACCATATATTTT.

In this sample, this clone turned up once. This chain uses TRBV10-1 with TRBJ1-1; D gene unclear. Germline V lookup: CDR1 WNHNN, CDR2 SYGVQD (reference sequence). The CDR3 contains 13 residues. V shed 4 bases and J shed 0 bases, with 6 bases lying between them. CDR3 amino acids: CASSGHMNTEAFF. In DNA form, the CDR3 reads TGCGCCAGCAGTGGACACATGAACACTGAAGCTTTCTTT.

The rearrangement uses TRBV9 and TRBJ1-1; TRBD1 matches at 8 bases. Unmatched junction bases numbered 22, after V lost 0 bases and J lost 3 bases. Germline V CDR1 and CDR2: SGDLS, YYNGEE. The CDR3 covers 21 residues. The CDR3 bases are TGTGCCAGCAGCGTAGATTTAAAACAGGGGGACCCGGGCCGCTGGGACACTGAAGCTTTCTTT. Encoded protein: CASSVDLKQGDPGRWDTEAFF.

For the CDR3, the DNA is TGTGCCAGCAGCTTACTCTTAACTAACTATGGCTACACCTTC. Translated: CASSLLLTNYGYTF. The chain links TRBV11-1 to TRBJ1-2; D is ambiguous. The CDR3 sequence is 14 residues long. Trimming cost V 2 bases and J 0 bases, with 7 bases left between them. The V gene's germline CDR1 is SGHAT and CDR2 FQDESV (reference sequence). Full variable domain (missing parts from reference TRBV11-1 and TRBJ1-2): EAEVAQSPRYKITEKSQAVAFWCDPISGHATLYWYRQILGQGPELLVQFQDESVVDDSQLPKDRFSAERLKGVDSTLKIQPAELGDSAMYLCASSLLLTNYGYTFGSGTRLTVV.

The rearrangement uses TRBV7-9 and TRBJ1-4; tentatively, D is TRBD1 (5 bases). From germline, CDR1 is SEHNR and CDR2 FQNEAQ (reference sequence). The V end was cut by 3 bases, the J end by 13 bases, with 18 bases between. The CDR3 spans 14 residues. The CDR3 region has the DNA TGTGCCAGCAGCTTTGAACAGGACGGAACACGACTGTTTTTT. It yields the protein CASSFEQDGTRLFF.

This sequence joins TRBV7-2 and TRBJ1-5, with D possibly TRBD1 on 6 matching bases. Trimming pared 5 bases from V and 3 bases from J, leaving 14 bases between. Germline values: CDR1 SGHTA, CDR2 FQGNSA. The CDR3 extends over 15 amino acids. This CDR3 is CASSPRTGPNQPQHF. DNA for the CDR3: TGTGCCAGCAGCCCGAGAACAGGGCCCAATCAGCCCCAGCATTTT.

The J gene is TRBJ1-4, the V gene TRBV6-5, with D possibly being TRBD1 (6 bases). Germline V gene sequence: CDR1 MNHEY, CDR2 SVGAGI. Trimming left V 6 bases short and J 5 bases short, with 16 bases between. CDR3 size: 15 residues. The CDR3: CASRGAGPPNEKLFF. CDR3 DNA sequence: TGTGCCAGCAGGGGGGCAGGACCTCCCAATGAAAAACTGTTTTTT.

The V gene is TRBV29-1, the J gene TRBJ1-1, with D possibly matching TRBD1 (6 bases). Between the trimmed V and J ends, which lost 5 bases and 10 bases, there was a span of 20 bases. The length of the CDR3 is 13 residues. CDR1 is SQVTM and CDR2 is ANQGSEA in the germline V gene. CDR3 coding DNA: TGCAGCGTTCTGGACAGAAGATCTGGGGGAGCTTTCTTT. It yields the protein CSVLDRRSGGAFF.

This chain connects TRBV12-3 or TRBV12-4 to TRBJ1-1, with 8 bases matching TRBD1. V was pared by 3 bases and J by 8 bases, with 2 bases of the junction left unmatched. The CDR3 covers 12 residues. The CDR3 DNA reads TGTGCCAGCAGTTTTTGGACAGGGGAAGCTTTCTTT. It specifies CASSFWTGEAFF.

This clone was observed a single time. CDR3 DNA: TGTGCCACCAGTGCCGGGGGCTCCTACAATGAGCAGTTCTTC. Its translation is CATSAGGSYNEQFF. The rearrangement links TRBV24-1 to TRBJ2-1; D may be TRBD2 (6 bases). The ends were cut back, 5 bases at V and 0 bases at J, with 7 bases in the middle. This CDR3 region has 14 residues. Germline assignment: CDR1 KGHDR and CDR2 SFDVKD.

The rearrangement links TRBV18 to TRBJ2-6; D is unclear. Germline CDR1 and CDR2: KGHSH and LQKENI. The ends were cut back, 2 bases at V and 0 bases at J, with 11 bases in the middle. This CDR3 contains 17 residues. The CDR3 reads CASSPSTTGSGANVLTF. The CDR3 DNA reads TGTGCCAGCTCACCATCGACAACTGGCTCTGGGGCCAACGTCCTGACTTTC.

J is TRBJ1-2 and V is TRBV5-6; D is ambiguous. CDR1 SGHDT and CDR2 YYEEEE come from the germline V gene. The V gene lost 0 bases and the J gene lost 6 bases, with 12 bases spanning the gap. This CDR3 has 14 residues. Here the CDR3 DNA reads TGTGCCAGCAGCTTGGAAGTTTTGGAGGATGGCTACACCTTC. It specifies CASSLEVLEDGYTF.

V gene TRBV6-2 or TRBV6-3 combines with J gene TRBJ2-1, with a weak D call TRBD2 (6 bases). The CDR3 totals 15 residues. V was clipped by 5 bases and J by 1 base, with 12 bases between them. Germline V gene sequence: CDR1 MNHEY, CDR2 SVGEGT. DNA of the CDR3: TGTGCCAGCAGTCCCTCGGGACTGTCCTACAATGAGCAGTTCTTC. Its translation is CASSPSGLSYNEQFF.

V and J are TRBV6-5 and TRBJ1-3; 9 bases align to TRBD1. In germline, CDR1 is MNHEY, CDR2 SVGAGI. The CDR3 sequence is 13 residues long. V was clipped by 6 bases and J by 3 bases; unmatched bases: 0. This CDR3 is CASRDRGGNTIYF. CDR3 nucleotides: TGTGCCAGCAGGGACAGGGGTGGAAACACCATATATTTT.

The rearrangement joins TRBV19 to TRBJ1-2; 10 bases are shared with TRBD1. The V gene end was trimmed by 5 bases and the J gene end by 5 bases; junction bases not matched to a gene: 14. In germline, CDR1 is LNHDA, CDR2 SQIVND (reference sequence). CDR3 length: 17 amino acids. The CDR3 DNA sequence: TGTGCCAGTAGTCCAGGGACAGGGGCCTTTATATGGTATGGCTACACCTTC. The encoded protein is CASSPGTGAFIWYGYTF.

The V and J genes are TRBV12-5 and TRBJ1-2, with 9 nucleotides matching TRBD1. Germline V gene sequence: CDR1 LGHNT, CDR2 FRNRAP. This CDR3 has 16 residues. Trimming at V came to 3 bases and at J to 4 bases, leaving 9 bases not matched to a gene. The CDR3 spells CASGLDPGQGIYGYTF. In nucleotides, the CDR3 is TGTGCTAGTGGTTTAGACCCGGGACAGGGAATCTATGGCTACACCTTC.

The J gene is TRBJ2-2, the V gene TRBV4-3; TRBD2 might be the D (7 bases). V was shortened by 2 bases and J by 7 bases, with 14 bases between the two germline ends. The CDR3 is made up of 15 amino acids. Germline-derived CDR1 and CDR2 are LGHNA and YSLEER. CDR3 loop: CASSQPGGRGGELFF. In DNA, the CDR3 is TGCGCCAGCAGCCAACCCGGGGGGCGGGGCGGGGAGCTGTTTTTT.

The chain joins TRBV19 to TRBJ1-2, with 8 bases identical to TRBD1. Germline trimming cut 5 bases from V and 2 bases from J; bases unmatched to any gene: 7. From germline, CDR1 is LNHDA and CDR2 SQIVND (reference sequence). The CDR3 extends over 15 amino acids. CDR3 nucleotides: TGTGCCAGTAGTTCAAAGGACAGGGCCAACTATGGCTACACCTTC. As protein: CASSSKDRANYGYTF.

The chain is built from TRBV7-6 and TRBJ2-7; D perhaps matches TRBD2 (7 bases). The CDR3 totals 14 residues. Trimming removed 5 bases from V and 11 bases from J, with 22 bases in between. Looked up from germline, CDR1 is SGHVS and CDR2 is FNYEAQ. CDR3 DNA sequence: TGTGCCAGCAGCCCCAGGCAGGGAGGGGGGCTTGAGTACTTC. Translating gives CASSPRQGGGLEYF. Combining the CDR3 with reference TRBV7-6 and TRBJ2-7 gives the whole variable domain GAGVSQSPRYKVTKRGQDVALRCDPISGHVSLYWYRQALGQGPEFLTYFNYEAQQDKSGLPNDRFSAERPEGSISTLTIQRTEQRDSAMYRCASSPRQGGGLEYFGPGTRLTVT.

The chain joins TRBV29-1 to TRBJ2-1; tentative D call: TRBD2 (6 bases). Germline CDR1 and CDR2: SQVTM and ANQGSEA. V was shortened by 1 base and J by 5 bases, with 12 bases between the two germline ends. This CDR3 contains 14 residues. The CDR3 is CSVEGAGQNNEQFF. The DNA for the CDR3 is TGCAGCGTTGAAGGCGCGGGGCAAAACAATGAGCAGTTCTTC.